This passage covers 20 T cell receptor beta chains from one sample sequenced in a study of monozygotic twins with inflammatory bowel disease. TCRdb re-called the 5' RACE reads; every CDR3 protein appears as one record, without DNA. The sample holds some 160,000 distinct CDR3 sequences. Material for sequencing was blood. These receptors all come from a human donor with ulcerative colitis or Crohn's disease, or a healthy co-twin of an affected twin (not recorded which).

V and J are TRBV10-3 and TRBJ1-2; TCRdb gives TRBD1 as the D gene, but with no DNA this cannot be confirmed. Germline V CDR1 and CDR2: ENHRY, SYGVKD. The CDR3 is 13 amino acids. The CDR3 sequence: CAIRRDANYGYTF.

The rearrangement joins TRBV30 to TRBJ2-7; as DNA is missing, the TRBD2 call by TCRdb cannot be tested. This CDR3 spans 14 amino acids. Per germline, CDR1 GTSNPN and CDR2 SVGIG (reference sequence). The CDR3: CAWSVAGFGYEQYF.

This chain joins TRBV3-1 and TRBJ1-5; TCRdb's D call, TRBD1, is unchecked because there is no DNA. Germline CDR1 is LGHDT and CDR2 is YNNKEL (reference sequence). This CDR3 is 15 amino acids long. CDR3: CASSQGGQALGSQHF.

The chain has TRBV3-1 and TRBJ2-1; the D call of TRBD1 rests on TCRdb alone, since no DNA is present to check it. CDR3 length equals 18 residues. CDR1 LGHDT and CDR2 YNNKEL come from the germline V gene (reference sequence). Here the CDR3 reads CASSQVTLQGGPYNEQFF.

The chain recombines TRBV5-6 with TRBJ1-2; TCRdb indicates TRBD1, and absent DNA this call remains unverified. There are 14 residues in the CDR3. Germline lookup yields CDR1 SGHDT and CDR2 YYEEEE. This CDR3 is CASSDQGAGYGYTF.

The gene calls are TRBV20-1 and TRBJ2-7; the D call from TCRdb, TRBD1, cannot be confirmed without DNA. This CDR3 comprises 13 residues. In germline, CDR1 is DFQATT, CDR2 SNEGSKA (reference sequence). CDR3 sequence: CSVGGRSSYEQYF.

The rearrangement links TRBV5-1 to TRBJ2-2. The CDR3 extends over 14 amino acids. The V gene's germline CDR1 is SGHRS and CDR2 YFSETQ. The chain's CDR3 is CASSGKSVTGELFF.

J is TRBJ1-2 and V is TRBV3-1. The CDR3 is 20 residues long. Germline CDR1 is LGHDT and CDR2 is YNNKEL (reference sequence). CDR3 sequence reads: CASSQDDDVWSTRHLYGYTF.

CDR3 in amino acids: CASRPTGTSNQPQHF. The V and J genes are TRBV6-1 and TRBJ1-5. The CDR3 is 15 residues long. Germline V gene lookup returns CDR1 MNHNS and CDR2 SASEGT.

This chain connects TRBV3-1 to TRBJ1-1. The CDR3 has 14 residues. Germline CDR1 LGHDT, CDR2 YNNKEL (reference sequence). The CDR3: CASSLQGGSTEAFF. Complete variable domain (other parts from reference TRBV3-1 and TRBJ1-1): DTAVSQTPKYLVTQMGNDKSIKCEQNLGHDTMYWYKQDSKKFLKIMFSYNNKELIINETVPNRFSPKSPDKAHLNLHINSLELGDSAVYFCASSLQGGSTEAFFGQGTRLTVV.

V is TRBV12-3 or TRBV12-4 and J is TRBJ1-1; TCRdb reports TRBD1, a call that lacks DNA to check it against. This CDR3 region has 14 residues. CDR3 in amino acids: CASSLGAGRGLAFF.

V usage is TRBV4-2 and J usage is TRBJ2-7; lacking DNA, the TRBD1 call made by TCRdb goes unchecked. The germline V gene has CDR1 LGHNA and CDR2 YNFKEQ. The CDR3 is 19 amino acids. CDR3 region: CASSQDPLVFSEYKYEQYF.

The rearrangement joins TRBV29-1 to TRBJ2-1; TCRdb returns TRBD2, unconfirmable since there is no DNA. Germline values: CDR1 SQVTM, CDR2 ANQGSEA. The CDR3 consists of 14 residues. The CDR3 is CSGKTSGGRNEQFF.

The rearrangement uses TRBV12-3 or TRBV12-4 and TRBJ2-2; there is no DNA to check the TCRdb D call of TRBD2. The CDR3 spans 15 residues. The CDR3 here is CASKIGGGRTGELFF.

The rearrangement joins TRBV20-1 to TRBJ1-5; TCRdb's D call, TRBD1, is unchecked because there is no DNA. The CDR3 is 13 residues long. Germline CDR1 and CDR2: DFQATT and SNEGSKA (reference sequence). The CDR3: CSALRGQNQPQHF.

The chain recombines TRBV12-3 or TRBV12-4 with TRBJ2-1; as DNA is missing, the TRBD1 call by TCRdb cannot be tested. There are 15 residues in the CDR3. The CDR3 here is CASRLAGGPYNEQFF.

The chain carries TRBV27 and TRBJ1-2; no DNA is available, so the TRBD1 call from TCRdb remains unchecked. CDR3 length: 18 amino acids. CDR1 and CDR2 from the germline V gene are MNHEY and SMNVEV (reference sequence). CDR3: CASSSHHERTGGHYGYTF.

The V and J genes are TRBV14 and TRBJ2-1; as DNA is missing, the TRBD1 call by TCRdb cannot be tested. CDR1 is SGHDN and CDR2 is FVKESK in the germline V gene. The CDR3 consists of 21 residues. The CDR3 sequence: CASSQDPFVWGNTARYNEQFF.

The chain is built from TRBV5-1 and TRBJ2-1; no DNA is available, so the TRBD2 call from TCRdb remains unchecked. This CDR3 is 14 amino acids long. CDR1 SGHRS and CDR2 YFSETQ come from the germline V gene. The chain's CDR3 is CASSFPLWPDEQFF.

This chain links TRBV28 with TRBJ2-7; there is no DNA to check the TCRdb D call of TRBD2. Looked up from germline, CDR1 is MDHEN and CDR2 is SYDVKM. The CDR3 contains 14 residues. The CDR3 reads CASSLGLAAFRQYF.